This paragraph reports one T cell receptor (beta chain). Per the germline V gene, CDR1 is SGDLS and CDR2 is YYNGEE. The CDR3 consists of 14 residues. The V segment lost 0 bases and the J segment 8 bases; nucleotides outside the gene matches: 4. Per the original data handling: Amplification of reference gene primers provided the estimated nucleated cell counts. Sequencing used immunoSEQ multiplex PCR; TCRdb keeps in-frame clones, though not all of them. Clone size and V and J calls were adopted from that table, with D and trimming inferred from the DNA. The data hold approximately 230,000 clones, with approximately 80% observed a single time. The data belong to a study of blood T cell repertoires in COVID-19.

The sequencing sample was made of peripheral blood. This receptor was obtained from a woman aged 80 or over with active or convalescent COVID-19. The V gene is TRBV9, the J gene TRBJ2-1, with 8 bases lining up with TRBD1. CDR3 amino acids: CASSVGPGGDEQFF. CDR3 nucleotides: TGTGCCAGCAGCGTAGGACCAGGGGGCGATGAGCAGTTCTTC.